This T cell receptor beta chain was captured by sequencing in a study of blood T cells in healthy people across ages (dated by TCRdb to about 2015). At the level of the whole study: In model experiments, roughly one uniquely barcoded TCR beta cDNA molecule per two T cells was captured by template switching. To track age-related changes in TCR beta repertoire diversity, the study relied on deep sequencing normalized with unique cDNA molecular identifiers. The donors were split into four age groups: young (average approximately 16 years), middle-aged (about 40), aged (over 55) and long-lived (approximately 80). To avoid experimental bias, donors of different ages were distributed randomly across sequencing lanes. The study analyzed two additional independent replicas of 1 million unique cDNA reads from the same blood draw for two donors, one aged 18 to 30 and one aged 80 or older. The paper as a whole reports these results and caveats: Conclusive comparison of naive and antigen-experienced compartments was prevented by the profiling of bulk unsorted PBMCs. There was a strong correlation between observed TCR beta diversity and the percentage of naive T cells measured by flow cytometry. Observed TCR beta diversity per million T cells fell roughly linearly with age, and a significant reduction was already apparent by age about 36. Estimates of total diversity from one million sequenced T cells were regarded as lower bounds and underestimates. The CMV infection status of donors was not known, potentially confounding age-related changes in expanded clonotypes. Compared with the aged group, the long-lived group had more naive CD4+ T cells, fewer expanded clones and increased TCR diversity, suggesting age selection.

To note about this clonotype: Its antigen remains unidentified. Per-nucleotide qualities are absent, and no much larger clonotype sits a single base away.

Looking up the germline V gene yields CDR1 LGHNA and CDR2 YNFKEQ. The CDR3 sequence holds 19 residues, the cysteine and phenylalanine included. Only CDR3 DNA remains: 57 bases, in frame from the first base. V is cut by 1 base and J by 0 bases, and the space between the germline ends is 21 bases. Systemically healthy Caucasian individuals from Russia, 39 in total and aged about 6 to 90 years, were included as donors. Each donor gave ten milliliters of peripheral blood, collected into EDTA-treated Vacutainer tubes. Ficoll-Paque density-gradient centrifugation was used to isolate PBMCs, with at least 7 million per sample. Trizol reagent was used to extract total RNA from PBMCs, with at least 6 micrograms per sample. The percentages of naive CD45RAhigh/CD27high T cells were determined by flow cytometry on a PBMC aliquot from every donor. Library preparation employed 5' RACE. The instrument was an Illumina HiSeq 2500. A second PCR of roughly 6 to 11 cycles was run with a J-beta primer mix and a sample-barcoded 5' primer. A unique molecular identifier was introduced onto each TCR beta cDNA molecule by a template-switch 5' adaptor carrying 12 random nucleotides. Each sample yielded at least 3 million CDR3-containing paired-end reads. First-strand cDNA was synthesized from all RNA with the Mint cDNA synthesis kit, primed by a TRBC-specific oligonucleotide. After uracil-DNA glycosylase treatment, a first 18-cycle PCR used universal primers M1SS and BC2_uni_R on all cDNA. The original pipeline was this. For normalization, 1 million high-quality reads were randomly selected from each sample, with every read carrying a distinct molecular identifier. Reads sharing molecular identifiers were discarded rather than binned into consensus sequences. MiTCR, set to a Q25 quality threshold and the strictest error-elimination algorithm, was used for CDR3 identification, clonotype clustering and error correction. Lower-bound total TCR beta diversity was estimated with a nonparametric unseen species model using Euler transformation. Clones were called with MiXCR by TCRdb after fastp trimmed the public reads at Q25, and only in-frame beta chains were retained. Identical CDR3 protein sequences are pooled into one entry, listed with their most common genes and DNA. These V and J calls derive from TCRdb rather than the authors' analysis. This sample lists about 1.4 million distinct CDR3 sequences; almost 60% were detected once. 5.5% to 8% of the sample lies in the top ten.

Rearrangement joined TRBV4-2 to TRBJ2-5; a weak D assignment points to TRBD1 (6 bases agree). Sequencing used blood. This clonotype was obtained from a man between 18 and 35 years old in good health. The nucleotide sequence reads as follows: TGTGCCAGCAGCCAAGTGTGGTCGGACAGCCCCTCAAACCAAGAGACCCAGTACTTC. This is translated as CASSQVWSDSPSNQETQYF.